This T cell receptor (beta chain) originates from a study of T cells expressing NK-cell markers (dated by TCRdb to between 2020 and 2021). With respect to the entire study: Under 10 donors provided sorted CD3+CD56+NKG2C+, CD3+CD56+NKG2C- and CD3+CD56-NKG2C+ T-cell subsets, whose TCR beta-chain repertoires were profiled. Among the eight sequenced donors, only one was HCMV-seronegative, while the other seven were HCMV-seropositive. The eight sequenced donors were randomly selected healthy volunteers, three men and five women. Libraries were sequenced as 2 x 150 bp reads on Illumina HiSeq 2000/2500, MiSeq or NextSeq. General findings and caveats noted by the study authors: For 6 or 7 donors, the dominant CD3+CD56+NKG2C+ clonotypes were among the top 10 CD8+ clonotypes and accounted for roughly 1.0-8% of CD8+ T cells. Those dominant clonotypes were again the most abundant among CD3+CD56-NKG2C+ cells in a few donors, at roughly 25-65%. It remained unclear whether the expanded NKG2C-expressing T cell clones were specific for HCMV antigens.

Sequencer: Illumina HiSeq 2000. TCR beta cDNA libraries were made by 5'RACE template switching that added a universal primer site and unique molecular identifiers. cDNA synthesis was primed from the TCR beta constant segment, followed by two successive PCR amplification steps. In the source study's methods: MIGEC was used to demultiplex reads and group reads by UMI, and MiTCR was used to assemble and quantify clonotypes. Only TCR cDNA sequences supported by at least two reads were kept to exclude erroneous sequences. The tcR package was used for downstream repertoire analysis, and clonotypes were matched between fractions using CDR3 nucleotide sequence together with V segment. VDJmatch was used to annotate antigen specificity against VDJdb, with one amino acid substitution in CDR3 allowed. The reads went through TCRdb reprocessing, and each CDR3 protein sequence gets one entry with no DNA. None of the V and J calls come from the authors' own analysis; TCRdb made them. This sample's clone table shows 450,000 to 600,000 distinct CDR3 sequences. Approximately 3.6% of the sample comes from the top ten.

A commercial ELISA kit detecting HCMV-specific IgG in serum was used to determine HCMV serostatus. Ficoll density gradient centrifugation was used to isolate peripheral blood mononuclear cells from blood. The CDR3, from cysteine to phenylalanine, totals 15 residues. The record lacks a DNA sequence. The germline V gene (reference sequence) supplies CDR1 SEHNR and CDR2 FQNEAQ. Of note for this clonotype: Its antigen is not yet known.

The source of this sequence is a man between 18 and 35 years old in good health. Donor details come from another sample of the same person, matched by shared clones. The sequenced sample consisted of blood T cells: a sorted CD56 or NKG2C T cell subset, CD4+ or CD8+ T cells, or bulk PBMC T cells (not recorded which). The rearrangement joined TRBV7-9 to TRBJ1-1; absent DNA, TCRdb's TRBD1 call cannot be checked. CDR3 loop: CASSLNRDRDAEAFF.